These 14 T cell receptor beta chains were all obtained from the same sample, sequenced in a study of shared clonotypes between healthy human individuals. The protocol was immunoSEQ multiplex PCR, while the TCRdb copy is restricted to in-frame clones and leaves out a portion. In the table there are some 480,000 clones, 65% to 80% of which are singletons. Sequenced sample: PBMCs. The receptors derive from a woman aged 40 to 55 in good health. Some clones in this sample may be carry-over from other donors' samples.

V and J are TRBV7-8 and TRBJ2-5; D assignment may be TRBD1 or TRBD2 (5 bases each). The V end was cut by 2 bases, the J end by 5 bases, with 12 bases between. Germline-derived CDR1 and CDR2 are SGHVS and FQNEAQ. This CDR3 region has 14 residues. Here the CDR3 DNA reads TGTGCCAGCAGCTTACTCCGGGACGGGGAGACCCAGTACTTC. It yields the protein CASSLLRDGETQYF.

The gene calls are TRBV30 and TRBJ2-3; TRBD2 aligns across 7 bases. This CDR3 contains 14 residues. V shed 3 bases and J 2 bases; nucleotides not matched to a gene: 5. In germline, CDR1 is GTSNPN, CDR2 SVGIG (reference sequence). CDR3: CAWRALAATDTQYF. DNA of the CDR3: TGTGCCTGGAGAGCGCTAGCGGCCACAGATACGCAGTATTTT.

The chain recombines TRBV28 with TRBJ2-7, with D perhaps matching TRBD1 (5 bases). Germline CDR1 is MDHEN and CDR2 is SYDVKM. Trimming took off 2 bases at V and 2 bases at J, with 19 bases between the two ends. The CDR3 runs to 17 residues. For the CDR3, the DNA is TGTGCCAGCAGTTTAAGCCTGTGGACAATTCAGACCTACGAGCAGTACTTC. Amino acids: CASSLSLWTIQTYEQYF.

The CDR3 loop reads CASSSGSSQFF. DNA of the CDR3: TGTGCCAGCTCCAGCGGGAGTTCGCAGTTCTTC. The V and J genes are TRBV28 and TRBJ2-1, with TRBD2 matching over 8 bases. With V trimmed by 8 bases and J by 12 bases, 6 bases remained unmatched. CDR3 size: 11 residues. Germline V gives CDR1 MDHEN, CDR2 SYDVKM.

The rearrangement links TRBV2 to TRBJ2-7; tentatively, D is TRBD1 (5 bases). In germline, CDR1 is SNHLY, CDR2 FYNNEI. V lost 1 base and J 6 bases, leaving 16 bases between the germline ends. The CDR3 loop spans 15 amino acids. This CDR3 is CASSEGRGVRGEQYF. DNA for the CDR3: TGTGCCAGCAGTGAAGGTAGGGGTGTGCGTGGCGAGCAGTACTTC.

The rearrangement links TRBV6-5 to TRBJ2-1, with TRBD1 matching 8 bases. J lost 4 bases, V lost 0 bases, and 2 bases had no gene match. Germline loops: CDR1 MNHEY, CDR2 SVGAGI. The CDR3 covers 15 residues. The CDR3, as DNA: TGTGCCAGCAGTTACTCGGGACAGGATTACAATGAGCAGTTCTTC. Translated, it gives CASSYSGQDYNEQFF.

The chain links TRBV4-1 to TRBJ2-2; 9 nucleotides align to TRBD1. This CDR3 has 16 residues. Looked up from germline, CDR1 is MGHRA and CDR2 is YSYEKL. V was clipped by 3 bases and J by 6 bases; unmatched bases: 8. In nucleotides, the CDR3 is TGCGCCAGCAGCCACCCGGGACAGGGTTTAGCCGGGGAGCTGTTTTTT. It codes for CASSHPGQGLAGELFF.

The chain combines TRBV27 with TRBJ2-1; D remains ambiguous. The V end was cut by 3 bases, the J end by 4 bases, with 10 bases between. The CDR3 contains 14 residues. Germline V gives CDR1 MNHEY, CDR2 SMNVEV (reference sequence). The DNA for the CDR3 is TGTGCCAGCAGTTTGGTTAGCTCGTACAATGAGCAGTTCTTC. As protein: CASSLVSSYNEQFF.

Of note for this clone: Other nucleotide sequences from this sample produce the same CDR3. The CDR3: CASSLGLAGNTGELFF. CDR3 in DNA: TGTGCCAGCAGCTTAGGGCTAGCGGGCAACACCGGGGAGCTGTTTTTT. The gene calls are TRBV7-3 and TRBJ2-2; TRBD2 matches 8 bases. Germline V gene sequence: CDR1 SGHTA, CDR2 FQGTGA. The CDR3 is 16 amino acids. The J segment lost 2 bases and the V segment lost 2 bases, leaving 4 bases of the junction unmatched. Looking up the rest from reference TRBV7-3 and TRBJ2-2 gives the full variable domain: GAGVSQTPSNKVTEKGKYVELRCDPISGHTALYWYRQSLGQGPEFLIYFQGTGAADDSGLPNDRFFAVRPEGSVSTLKIQRTERGDSAVYLCASSLGLAGNTGELFFGEGSRLTVL.

The chain carries TRBV6-4 and TRBJ2-7; the D gene could be TRBD1 or TRBD2 (6 bases each). Germline-derived CDR1 and CDR2 are MRHNA and SNTAGT. This CDR3 region has 18 residues. Trimming pared 3 bases from V and 4 bases from J, leaving 25 bases between. CDR3 nucleotides: TGTGCCAGCAGTGAGGTTGGTGGTGTGGGGGGCGCGAGGTACGAGCAGTACTTC. Translation: CASSEVGGVGGARYEQYF.

This rearrangement joins TRBV27 to TRBJ2-1, with 11 bases identical to TRBD2. J lost 1 base, V lost 6 bases, and 23 bases had no gene match. This CDR3 is 22 amino acids long. CDR1 MNHEY and CDR2 SMNVEV come from the germline V gene (reference sequence). CDR3 loop: CASSERQLPGLAVPYSYNEQFF. The CDR3, as DNA: TGTGCCAGCAGCGAAAGACAGTTACCGGGACTAGCGGTTCCCTATTCCTACAATGAGCAGTTCTTC.

A single count supports this clone. J is TRBJ2-7 and V is TRBV15; 8 bases are a match to TRBD1. V was clipped by 0 bases and J by 3 bases; unmatched bases: 4. This CDR3 is built from 15 residues. The germline CDR1 and CDR2 sequences are LNHNV and YYDKDF (reference sequence). Here the CDR3 reads CATSRDAGGYYEQYF. CDR3 bases: TGTGCCACCAGCAGAGATGCAGGGGGCTACTACGAGCAGTACTTC. The full variable domain, its missing parts supplied by reference TRBV15 and TRBJ2-7, is DAMVIQNPRYQVTQFGKPVTLSCSQTLNHNVMYWYQQKSSQAPKLLFHYYDKDFNNEADTPDNFQSRRPNTSFCFLDIRSPGLGDTAMYLCATSRDAGGYYEQYFGPGTRLTVT.

The V gene is TRBV7-8, the J gene TRBJ2-7; 11 bases are shared with TRBD2. The CDR3 length is 18 residues. Germline CDR1 SGHVS, CDR2 FQNEAQ. The V gene end was trimmed by 1 base and the J gene end by 0 bases; junction bases not matched to a gene: 8. The CDR3 protein is CASSLGGSGRANSYEQYF. The DNA for the CDR3 is TGTGCCAGCAGCTTAGGCGGTAGCGGGAGGGCTAACTCCTACGAGCAGTACTTC.

The chain carries TRBV28 and TRBJ2-7; D perhaps matches TRBD1 (6 bases). Germline CDR1 reads MDHEN; CDR2 reads SYDVKM. With 3 bases removed from V and 3 bases from J, the gap between germline ends came to 9 bases. This CDR3 is built from 13 residues. The CDR3 loop reads CASSLGRGYEQYF. CDR3 sequence (DNA): TGTGCCAGCAGTTTGGGCAGGGGCTACGAGCAGTACTTC.